The following is a T cell receptor (beta chain) sequence with its context. This clone has more than one count but fewer than ten. Its antigen is currently not known. No base-level quality is on record; no much larger clone is a single base apart. The data were taken from a study of cytomegalovirus exposure and HLA in healthy donors (dated by TCRdb to about 2017). For the wider study: An earlier analysis of some 600 of the donors reported roughly 300 Gb of sequence data and 90 million to 120 million unique TCR beta sequences obtained from about 180 million T cells. Rather than drawing on any new phenotypic data, the later analysis identified candidate immune exposures from TCR beta sequences and the way those sequences occurred across donors. Across approximately 400 genotyped donors of the cohort, an average of roughly 230,000 unique TCR beta nucleotide sequences per donor were sequenced, and about a sixth of those sequences were non-productive. A later analysis re-examined previously published TCR beta repertoires from just over 650 donors and added high-resolution HLA genotyping to investigate patterns of TCR occurrence. The T cell repertoires of roughly 660 subjects were profiled by immunosequencing and related to cytomegalovirus serostatus. HLA typing included class I and class II loci at four-digit resolution. An early release covering 550 to 650 HLA-typed donors comprised roughly 300 gigabases of sequencing data and 85 million or so unique TCR sequences. Along with the roughly 670-subject first cohort, a separate validation cohort of over 90 different subjects was used. The study aimed to test whether signatures of past pathogen exposure could be identified by cataloging public T cell receptors. An earlier analysis of 587 of the donors used high-throughput TCR beta sequencing to judge whether each TCR beta V gene segment behaved as functional or pseudogenic. Because of strong linkage in the cohort, roughly five DR-DQ haplotypes were treated as single units for association and clustering. Alongside the repertoire data, information on donor age, sex, ethnicity and CMV serostatus was compiled. Among the 398 genotyped donors, approximately 82% belonged to the genetic ancestry cluster associated with self-reported Caucasian donors. A later genetic analysis used genome-wide SNP genotypes for about 60% of the roughly 670 donors, treating that subset as a discovery cohort. Typing coverage varied by locus: roughly 620-640 donors for A, B, C, DRB1 and DQB1; 522 for DQA1; about 600 for DPA1; about 450 for DPB1. Every discovery cohort repertoire had been produced on one sequencing platform. The study combined high-throughput TCR immunosequencing, statistical association of individual TCRs with disease status, and machine learning to predict cytomegalovirus infection status.

The germline V gene yields MNHNS for CDR1 and SASEGT for CDR2. V sheds 4 bases and J sheds 0 bases, leaving 16 bases between their ends. The CDR3 starts with the cysteine, ends with the phenylalanine, and has 17 residues. The retained sequence is limited to the CDR3, 51 bases, with the frame set at the first base. The cohort consisted of approximately 690 healthy bone marrow donors. At the time of sampling, every cohort member was nominally healthy, though immune exposures that went unrecorded were likely present. The donor was CMV seronegative and belonged to the group of 350 or so seronegative cohort members. Each donor provided a peripheral blood sample, and peripheral blood mononuclear cells were used for TCR beta sequencing. The Qiagen DNeasy Blood Extraction Kit was used to extract genomic DNA from the blood cell samples. Libraries came from the immunoSEQ multiplex PCR assay. For the multiplex PCR, a mixture combining 60 forward primers for TCR Vbeta segments and 13 reverse primers for TCR Jbeta segments was used. The CDR3 region of rearranged TCR beta genes was amplified from genomic DNA with a multiplex PCR assay. The amplified TCR beta libraries were sequenced on the Illumina HiSeq System as 87-base-pair reads. On the study's bioinformatics: In a later analysis, 77 million or so unique TCR beta chains were counted across the roughly 610 repertoires, and approximately 11 million of these chains were shared by at least two donors. Raw reads were error-corrected and collapsed into unique sequences by a nearest-neighbor algorithm in which closely related sequences were merged to remove PCR and sequencing errors. CDR3 sequences were aligned to IMGT reference sequences to assign V, D and J gene segments. For a sequence to be retained, at least a six-nucleotide match to both a V gene segment and a J gene segment was required. Rearrangements were called productive when the CDR3 lacked stop codons and stayed in frame with V and J; all others were non-productive. CDR3 was defined according to IMGT convention as the region running from the second conserved V-encoded cysteine to the conserved J-encoded phenylalanine. The earlier analysis of roughly 590 of the donors excluded any sequence lacking an unambiguous match to a single V gene segment. An earlier analysis of roughly 590 of the donors called V segments functional above 56.7% productive rearrangements and segregating when the between-donor standard deviation exceeded 5%. A statistical classification framework was developed to diagnose cytomegalovirus status using the catalog of TCR beta chain sequences. In a later analysis, TCR nucleotide sequences were compared against IMGT/GENE-DB human TR gene sequences so that V and J genes could be assigned. The TCRdist pipeline was used in a later analysis to assign CDR3 sequences and most-parsimonious VDJ recombination scenarios. A later analysis defined each TCR beta chain by its CDR3 amino acid sequence plus V-gene family, and excluded reads lacking a unique V-gene family. To address suspected cross-contamination and a sequencing artifact, a later analysis removed roughly 640 highly shared, low-generation-probability nucleotide sequences. In a later analysis, a clonal expansion index for each public chain was calculated from normalized within-repertoire ranks of inferred template counts. A later analysis computed generation probabilities with a VDJ recombination model fitted to out-of-frame rearrangements, and checked the results against IGoR. In a later analysis, TCR-TCR, TCR-HLA and TCR-CMV co-occurrence was scored with hypergeometric tests, and a repertoire-size bias correction was applied to TCR pairs. False discovery rates were estimated in a later analysis by permuting HLA or CMV assignments 20 times. In a later analysis, co-occurring TCRs were grouped using DBSCAN, with TCRdist sequence similarity added in when clustering inside HLA-allele-positive subsets. Repertoires with fewer than 30,000 or more than 120,000 public chains, plus five repertoires with anomalous nucleotide sharing, were excluded from co-occurrence clustering. The immuneACCESS repertoire file appears here via TCRdb, limited to in-frame rearrangements. These files lack a portion of the clones; in checked studies, under half of the deficit traces to unresolved V genes, and the cause of the others is not known. That table gives V, J and clone size, and the DNA gave D and trimming. The sample contains roughly 140,000 clones, 80% of them found a single time. The ten largest clones capture 4.5% to 6.5% of the sample.

Results and caveats for the whole study, not just this receptor: Specific HLA alleles were associated with about 17,000 TCR beta sequences at a false discovery rate of 0.05 in a later analysis. Compared with equally common non-associated chains, HLA-associated TCR beta chains in a later analysis were more clonally expanded and had lower generation probabilities. According to a later genetic analysis, donors in an Asian-associated ancestry cluster had fewer N-insertions in productive TCRs than the approximately 690-donor mean. It was suggested by the authors that the approach could potentially be generalized to other disease states and immunological phenotypes. In the study, some 180 TCR beta chains were listed as associated with cytomegalovirus. In a later analysis, the rate of TCR association differed among HLA loci, with DRB1 alleles having the most associated TCRs and HLA-C alleles having the fewest. A cluster of highly shared sequence variants was judged likely to represent a technical artifact of the sequencing pipeline. In an earlier analysis of 500 to 650 of the donors, most TCR beta V segments appeared in productive rearrangements about 87% or about 30% of the time, broadly matching IMGT annotations. Because counts were too low, under 20 rarely observed V segments, including chromosome 9 orphons, were left out of the earlier analysis of 587 of the donors. HLA typing was unavailable for some donors at each locus, so association tests used only the typed subset. Correlated functional status among segregating V segments might reflect linkage disequilibrium, but an unknown experimental factor could not be ruled out. A later analysis reported that several top co-occurrence clusters appeared linked to parvovirus B19, influenza, CMV and Epstein-Barr virus. Some IMGT-functional V segments, including TRBV6-2 and TRBV6-3, could not be distinguished by the 87-base-pair reads and were therefore excluded. In a later analysis, most CMV-associated TCR beta chains were found to appear HLA-restricted, with HLA associations seemingly driven largely by CMV exposure. A few of the identified cytomegalovirus-associated TCR beta chains were confirmed in vitro to be specific for cytomegalovirus antigens. An association between a missense DCLRE1C variant and V-gene and J-gene trimming of TCR beta chains was found in a later genetic analysis and replicated in an independent cohort. The presence/absence analyses assumed that sequencing depth was roughly uniform across donors, and that assumption may not be true. The classifier was reported to diagnose cytomegalovirus status with high specificity and sensitivity in both the original and validation cohorts. A further reported finding was that TCR beta sequences accurately predicted the HLA-A and HLA-B alleles for most subjects in the first cohort. Strong co-occurrence of HLA alleles, especially DR and DQ, made assigning TCR associations to individual alleles difficult. Most TCR sequences were seen in very few donors, while some public TCRs were found in many individuals. In this cohort, only TCR beta chains were sequenced, and detectable features were limited by the absence of alpha or paired-chain data. For the cohort, immune exposure information was limited to CMV serostatus.

This sequence was found in a male donor in good health and CMV-seronegative. This sequence uses TRBV6-1 and TRBJ1-5; the D gene is perhaps TRBD1, from 6 matching bases. Specimen: PBMCs. The DNA reads as follows: TGTGCCAGCAGTGCAGGCAGGGGAGAAGGTAGCAATCAGCCCCAGCATTTT. Its protein reads: CASSAGRGEGSNQPQHF.